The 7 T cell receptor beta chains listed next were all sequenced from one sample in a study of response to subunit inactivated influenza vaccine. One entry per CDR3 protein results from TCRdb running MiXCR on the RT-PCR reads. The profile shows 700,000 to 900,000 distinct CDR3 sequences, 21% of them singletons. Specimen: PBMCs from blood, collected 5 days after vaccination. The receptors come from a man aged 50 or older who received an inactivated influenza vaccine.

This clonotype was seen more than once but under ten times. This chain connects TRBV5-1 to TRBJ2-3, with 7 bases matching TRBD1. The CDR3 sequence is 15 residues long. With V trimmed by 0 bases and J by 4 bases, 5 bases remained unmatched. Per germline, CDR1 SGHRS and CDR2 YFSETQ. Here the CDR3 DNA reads TGCGCCAGCAGCTTGGATGGACAGGCATCAGATACGCAGTATTTT. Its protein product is CASSLDGQASDTQYF.

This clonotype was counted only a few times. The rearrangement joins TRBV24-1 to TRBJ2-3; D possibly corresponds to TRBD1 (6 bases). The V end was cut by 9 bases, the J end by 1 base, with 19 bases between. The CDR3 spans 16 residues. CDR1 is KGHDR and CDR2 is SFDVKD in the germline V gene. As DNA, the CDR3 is TGTGCCACCGCATCATCCGGAGCAGGGGGCACAGATACGCAGTATTTT. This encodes CATASSGAGGTDTQYF.

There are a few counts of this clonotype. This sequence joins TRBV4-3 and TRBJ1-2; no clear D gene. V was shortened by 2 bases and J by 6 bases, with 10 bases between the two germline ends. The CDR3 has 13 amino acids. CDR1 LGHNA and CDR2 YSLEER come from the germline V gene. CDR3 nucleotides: TGCGCCAGCAGCCAATCGACTTGGGATGGCTACACCTTC. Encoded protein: CASSQSTWDGYTF.

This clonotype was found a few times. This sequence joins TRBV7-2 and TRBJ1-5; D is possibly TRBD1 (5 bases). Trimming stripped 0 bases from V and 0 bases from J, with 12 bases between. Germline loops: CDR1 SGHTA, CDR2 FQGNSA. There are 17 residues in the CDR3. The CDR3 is CASSLAADSYSNQPQHF. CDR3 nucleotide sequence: TGTGCCAGCAGCTTAGCGGCCGACAGCTATAGCAATCAGCCCCAGCATTTT.

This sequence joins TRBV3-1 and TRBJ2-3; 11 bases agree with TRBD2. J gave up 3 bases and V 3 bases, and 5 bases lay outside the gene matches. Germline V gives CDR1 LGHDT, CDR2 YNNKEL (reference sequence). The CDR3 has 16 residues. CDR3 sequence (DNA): TGTGCCAGCAGCCAGGGTAGCGGGGGGGAGACAGATACGCAGTATTTT. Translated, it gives CASSQGSGGETDTQYF.

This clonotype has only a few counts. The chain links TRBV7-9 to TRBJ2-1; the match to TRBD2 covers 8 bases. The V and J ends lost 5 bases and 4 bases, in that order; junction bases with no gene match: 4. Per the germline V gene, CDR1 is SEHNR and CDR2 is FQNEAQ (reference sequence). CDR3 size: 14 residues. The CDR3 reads CASSRLAPYNEQFF. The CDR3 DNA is TGTGCCAGCAGCCGACTAGCGCCTTACAATGAGCAGTTCTTC.

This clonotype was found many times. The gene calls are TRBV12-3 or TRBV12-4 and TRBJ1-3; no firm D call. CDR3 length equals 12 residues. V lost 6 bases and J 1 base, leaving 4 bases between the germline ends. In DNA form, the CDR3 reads TGTGCCAGCAGCCATTCTGGAAACACCATATATTTT. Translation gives CASSHSGNTIYF.